This T cell receptor beta chain was profiled in a study of molecular identifiers for immune sequencing clone quantification. Study in general: Replicates partitioned RNA from approximately 22,000 or 94,000 naive CD8 cells into five parts, sequencing four. General study findings and limits: Clones above 20 RNA copies held over 99% of effector molecules, under 1% in naive cells.

One entry per CDR3 protein results from TCRdb running MiXCR on the PCR reads. The sample shows 80,000 to 95,000 distinct CDR3 sequences, 15% to 20% of them seen only once. In regard to this clonotype: Its cognate antigen is unknown.

Germline loops: CDR1 DFQATT, CDR2 SNEGSKA (reference sequence). The CDR3 runs to 16 residues. V was cut by 5 bases and J by 0 bases, with 14 bases left in between. Naive CD8 libraries were made from roughly 18,000 to 920,000 sorted cells, and they used 10%, 30% or 50% RNA. The gene calls are TRBV20-1 and TRBJ1-6; tentative D call: TRBD1 (6 bases). Material: naive CD8+ T cells from blood, with Jurkat cell RNA spiked in. Subset: FACS-sorted CD8+CD4-CCR7+CD45RA+ naive T cells. The source is a human donor in good health. Some libraries in this study had Jurkat cell RNA spiked in. Here the CDR3 DNA reads TGCAGTGCTCCCAAGGGGGTCATCTCCTATAATTCACCCCTCCACTTT. Translating it yields CSAPKGVISYNSPLHF.